This TCR beta chain is drawn from a study of T cells after yellow fever vaccination. Study-level points and caveats: Clonotypes shared by both compartments, CD4 and CD8, made up a small share. In post-booster samples, most primary-vaccination clones reappeared (about 97% CD4, approximately 91% CD8). Abundant clonotypes from the bulk population could contaminate FACS-sorted repertoires.

This clonotype was observed a few times. Its antigen is not identified. The TCR cDNA carried a universal primer site and UMIs from 5'RACE template switching. A single record per CDR3 protein comes from TCRdb applying MiXCR to the 5' RACE reads. The data show hundreds of thousands of distinct CDR3 sequences, about 12% seen once. The source of this sequence is a man aged 25-45 years who received the YFV17D yellow fever vaccine. The specimen comprised PBMCs, sampled on the day of the yellow fever booster vaccination.

The CDR3 is CASSHGSTGRQETQYF. DNA of the CDR3: TGCGCCAGCAGCCATGGCTCTACAGGGCGCCAAGAGACCCAGTACTTC. This chain uses TRBV4-3 with TRBJ2-5, with D maybe TRBD1 (6 bases). The CDR3 totals 16 residues. With 3 bases removed from V and 1 base from J, the gap between germline ends came to 15 bases. Germline V gene data show CDR1 as LGHNA and CDR2 as YSLEER.